These 17 T cell receptor beta chains originate from one sample sequenced in a study of blood T cells in healthy people across ages. With a J-beta primer mix and a sample-barcoded 5' primer, a second PCR ran roughly 7 to 11 cycles. TCRdb ran MiXCR on the 5' RACE reads and lists one entry per CDR3 protein. The table has about 640,000 distinct CDR3 sequences, under 70% seen once; the top ten hold approximately 37%. The sample comprised blood. All receptors derive from a man aged 60 to 75 in good health.

The rearrangement joins TRBV12-3 or TRBV12-4 to TRBJ2-4; no reliable D call. The J call may not be correct, given that the DNA end is closer to TRBJ2-7. CDR3 size: 16 residues. The CDR3 bases are TGTGCCAGCAGTTTAGGTCCGTCTGCGTATCCCTACGAGCAGTACTTC. Its protein is CASSLGPSAYPYEQYF.

The rearrangement links TRBV28 to TRBJ2-3, with unresolved D. The CDR3 covers 15 residues. Deletions cut 5 bases from V and 0 bases from J, with 12 bases between. CDR1 is MDHEN and CDR2 is SYDVKM in the germline V gene. CDR3 residues: CASSISGYSTDTQYF. CDR3 DNA: TGTGCCAGCAGTATCTCGGGTTACAGCACAGATACGCAGTATTTT.

This clonotype has more than one count but fewer than ten. V is TRBV5-1 and J is TRBJ2-5; 8 nucleotides agree with TRBD2. The CDR3 consists of 17 residues. Trimming removed 4 bases from V and 1 base from J; junction bases left unmatched: 12. Germline CDR1 and CDR2: SGHRS and YFSETQ. CDR3 sequence: CASSPATSGSSQETQYF. In nucleotides, the CDR3 is TGCGCCAGCAGCCCAGCTACTAGCGGATCCAGCCAAGAGACCCAGTACTTC.

The chain recombines TRBV7-2 with TRBJ2-3; 11 bases agree with TRBD2. The CDR3 has 18 residues. V was pared by 1 base and J by 4 bases, with 10 bases of the junction left unmatched. Germline CDR1 is SGHTA and CDR2 is FQGNSA. The CDR3 DNA sequence: TGTGCCAGCAGCTTAGTTGCCACCGCACTAGCGGGGGCAGATACGCAGTATTTT. This sequence encodes CASSLVATALAGADTQYF.

Ten or more counts support this clonotype. The V and J genes are TRBV4-1 and TRBJ2-1; no definite D call. CDR1 is MGHRA and CDR2 is YSYEKL in the germline V gene. The CDR3 spans 13 residues. V shed 3 bases and J shed 9 bases, with 12 bases lying between them. CDR3 residues: CASSQDRRGEQFF. The CDR3 DNA is TGCGCCAGCAGCCAGGATCGTCGTGGTGAGCAGTTCTTC.

About this clonotype itself: It may be a read error: a sequence one base away is much more abundant. This sequence joins TRBV7-2 and TRBJ2-7; D is perhaps TRBD1 (5 bases). CDR1 SGHTA and CDR2 FQGNSA come from the germline V gene. The length of the CDR3 is 15 residues. The V end was cut by 2 bases, the J end by 3 bases, with 14 bases between. The CDR3 bases are TGTGCCAGCAGCTTATTCTCCAGGGCTTTCTACGAGCAGTACTTC. Amino acids: CASSLFSRAFYEQYF.

The sample holds one count of this clonotype. The CDR3 bases are TGCGCCAGCAGAGCGGGGGCCAACAATGAGCAGTTCTTC. It translates to CASRAGANNEQFF. The chain couples TRBV5-1 to TRBJ2-1, with 8 bases matching TRBD2. This CDR3 is built from 13 residues. V lost 5 bases, J lost 5 bases, and 3 bases stayed unmatched. The V gene's germline CDR1 is SGHRS and CDR2 YFSETQ.

CDR3: CASRTRGPWNEQFF. The CDR3, as DNA: TGTGCCAGCAGAACGAGGGGGCCCTGGAATGAGCAGTTCTTC. This sequence joins TRBV12-3 or TRBV12-4 and TRBJ2-1, with 7 positions matching TRBD1. This CDR3 region has 14 residues. V was pared by 6 bases and J by 7 bases, with 9 bases of the junction left unmatched.

The sample holds a few counts of this clonotype. The chain carries TRBV9 and TRBJ2-1, with TRBD2 matching over 8 bases. This CDR3 spans 16 amino acids. V was pared by 2 bases and J by 4 bases, with 8 bases of the junction left unmatched. The germline V gene has CDR1 SGDLS and CDR2 YYNGEE. CDR3 nucleotide sequence: TGTGCCAGCAGCGTCGCCGGGGGGGGGAAGTACAATGAGCAGTTCTTC. Its translation is CASSVAGGGKYNEQFF.

The V and J genes are TRBV12-3 or TRBV12-4 and TRBJ2-4, with TRBD1 matching over 7 bases. The last part of the DNA fits TRBJ2-7 better; the J call may be wrong. This CDR3 contains 13 residues. The CDR3 spells CASSAGGSGEQYF. CDR3 nucleotides: TGTGCCAGCAGCGCAGGGGGTTCGGGCGAGCAGTACTTC.

J is TRBJ1-1 and V is TRBV20-1; D perhaps matches TRBD1 (6 bases). The CDR3 covers 13 residues. Germline V lookup: CDR1 DFQATT, CDR2 SNEGSKA (reference sequence). Trimming stripped 5 bases from V and 1 base from J, with 11 bases between. CDR3 bases: TGCAGTGCTCCAAGAGGGGGGAACACTGAAGCTTTCTTT. Its protein product is CSAPRGGNTEAFF.

This sequence joins TRBV6-1 and TRBJ2-2, with 9 nucleotides matching TRBD1. The germline gives CDR1 MNHNS, CDR2 SASEGT. Trimming removed 4 bases from V and 6 bases from J; junction bases left unmatched: 6. CDR3 length: 15 amino acids. In nucleotides, the CDR3 is TGTGCCAGCAGTGGGACAGGGGTTCCCTCCGGGGAGCTGTTTTTT. Translation gives CASSGTGVPSGELFF.

Points on this clonotype: This may arise from a read error, as a much more abundant clone is one base away. This chain links TRBV3-1 with TRBJ2-7; D is unclear. Germline-derived CDR1 and CDR2 are LGHDT and YNNKEL (reference sequence). Trimming took off 3 bases at V and 2 bases at J, with 2 bases between the two ends. The CDR3 loop spans 11 amino acids. This CDR3 is CASSHPYEQYF. Here the CDR3 DNA reads TGTGCCAGCAGCCACCCCTACGAGCAGTACTTC.

For the CDR3, the DNA is TGTGCCAGCATTGAAGGCCCCGGCTCAAGGGGCAATGAGCAGTTCTTC. Translated, it gives CASIEGPGSRGNEQFF. The chain links TRBV6-8 to TRBJ2-1; D possibly corresponds to TRBD1 (5 bases). This CDR3 contains 16 residues. Trimming took off 7 bases at V and 6 bases at J, with 22 bases between the two ends. The germline CDR1 and CDR2 sequences are MNHGY and SAAAGT.

There are many counts of this clonotype. The genes are TRBV27 and TRBJ1-1; D is ambiguous. This CDR3 spans 16 amino acids. Germline V CDR1 and CDR2: MNHEY, SMNVEV (reference sequence). The V and J ends lost 3 bases and 0 bases respectively, with 14 bases between them. CDR3 residues: CASSFGTGRLNTEAFF. CDR3 DNA: TGTGCCAGCAGTTTTGGAACGGGGAGATTGAACACTGAAGCTTTCTTT.

This clonotype came up once. V usage is TRBV7-7 and J usage is TRBJ2-7; TRBD1 aligns across 9 bases. The J call is in doubt because the DNA end fits TRBJ2-5 better. Germline V gives CDR1 SSHAT, CDR2 FNYEAQ (reference sequence). This CDR3 spans 15 amino acids. In DNA form, the CDR3 reads TGTGCCAGCAGCTCGGACAGGGGCTCAGGGGAGACCCAGTACTTC. Its protein is CASSSDRGSGETQYF.

The CDR3 nucleotides are TGCGCCAGCAGCTCCTGGACAGTAAGCACAGATACGCAGTATTTT. Translation: CASSSWTVSTDTQYF. The gene calls are TRBV5-1 and TRBJ2-3; tentative D call: TRBD1 (6 bases). Deletions cut 3 bases from V and 0 bases from J, with 11 bases between. The CDR3 is 15 residues long. Germline CDR1 SGHRS, CDR2 YFSETQ. The full variable domain, its missing parts supplied by reference TRBV5-1 and TRBJ2-3, is KAGVTQTPRYLIKTRGQQVTLSCSPISGHRSVSWYQQTPGQGLQFLFEYFSETQRNKGNFPGRFSGRQFSNSRSEMNVSTLELGDSALYLCASSSWTVSTDTQYFGPGTRLTVL.